Shown below are 13 T cell receptor beta chains from a single sample sequenced in a study of identical twins. TCRdb used MiXCR to reprocess the 5' RACE reads, holding one entry per CDR3 protein. The table records 600,000 to 800,000 distinct CDR3 sequences, approximately 21% of them present only once. Another study also made use of these data, one on T cells expressing NK-cell markers.

Sequenced material: PBMCs. The receptors derive from a woman between 18 and 29 years old in good health.

The sample holds a few counts of this clonotype. The J gene is TRBJ2-7, the V gene TRBV6-1, with 7 bases aligning to TRBD1. Germline trimming cut 2 bases from V and 6 bases from J; bases unmatched to any gene: 10. This CDR3 has 15 amino acids. Germline loops: CDR1 MNHNS, CDR2 SASEGT. The CDR3 loop reads CASSEMGTAILEQYF. DNA for the CDR3: TGTGCCAGCAGTGAAATGGGGACAGCAATCCTCGAGCAGTACTTC.

This clonotype was seen a few times. This chain uses TRBV20-1 with TRBJ1-2; 10 bases match TRBD1. Per the germline V gene, CDR1 is DFQATT and CDR2 is SNEGSKA (reference sequence). The CDR3 consists of 17 residues. The ends lost 5 bases at V and 0 bases at J; junction bases unmatched: 12. CDR3: CSAPGTGAALSNYGYTF. The DNA of the CDR3 is TGCAGTGCTCCCGGGACAGGGGCCGCGCTTTCTAACTATGGCTACACCTTC.

This clonotype turned up a few times. This chain links TRBV6-1 with TRBJ2-5; 12 bases map to TRBD1. From germline, CDR1 is MNHNS and CDR2 SASEGT. The junction had 3 bases not matched to a gene; V was cut back by 6 bases and J by 4 bases. The CDR3 runs to 14 residues. CDR3 DNA: TGTGCCAGCAGGGGGGACAGGGGGCCAGAGACCCAGTACTTC. Translation: CASRGDRGPETQYF.

CDR3 sequence reads: CASSLSPQGVGELFF. In nucleotides, the CDR3 is TGTGCCAGCAGCTTATCTCCCCAGGGCGTCGGGGAGCTGTTTTTT. The genes are TRBV7-2 and TRBJ2-2; perhaps TRBD1 as D (5 bases). The CDR3 has 15 amino acids. The germline V gene encodes CDR1 SGHTA and CDR2 FQGNSA. Trimming shortened V by 2 bases and J by 7 bases, and 14 bases separated the two germline ends.

The J gene is TRBJ1-4, the V gene TRBV7-2, with D uncertain. CDR1 SGHTA and CDR2 FQGNSA come from the germline V gene. The CDR3 covers 14 residues. V shed 3 bases and J shed 7 bases, with 12 bases lying between them. CDR3 region: CASSFAGYGEKLFF. DNA of the CDR3: TGTGCCAGCAGCTTTGCGGGGTATGGTGAAAAACTGTTTTTT.

This clonotype has more than one count but fewer than ten. The chain is built from TRBV6-1 and TRBJ1-1, with a weak D call TRBD1 (6 bases). Trimming took off 6 bases at V and 8 bases at J, with 16 bases between the two ends. This CDR3 is built from 13 residues. Germline V gene lookup returns CDR1 MNHNS and CDR2 SASEGT. The CDR3 nucleotides are TGTGCCAGCAGCCCAATAACAGGGCACGAAGCTTTCTTT. As protein: CASSPITGHEAFF.

This clonotype has a handful of counts. The J gene is TRBJ2-3, the V gene TRBV6-1; D ambiguous. The V gene's germline CDR1 is MNHNS and CDR2 SASEGT. Trimming pared 4 bases from V and 1 base from J, leaving 9 bases between. This CDR3 is 14 amino acids long. CDR3: CASSVQWGTDTQYF. CDR3 sequence (DNA): TGTGCCAGCAGTGTGCAATGGGGCACAGATACGCAGTATTTT.

The table lists this clonotype with a few counts. The chain joins TRBV5-1 to TRBJ2-3; TRBD1 matches 9 bases. This CDR3 is 17 amino acids long. Germline V CDR1 and CDR2: SGHRS, YFSETQ. J lost 3 bases, V lost 0 bases, and 8 bases had no gene match. Here the CDR3 reads CASSLGRRTGVTDTQYF. DNA for the CDR3: TGCGCCAGCAGCTTGGGGCGGCGGACAGGGGTGACAGATACGCAGTATTTT.

The chain has TRBV20-1 and TRBJ2-7, with D perhaps being TRBD1 or TRBD2 (5 bases each). CDR3 length: 13 amino acids. Trimming took 7 bases from V and 1 from J, leaving 14 bases between them. Germline V gene data show CDR1 as DFQATT and CDR2 as SNEGSKA (reference sequence). The CDR3, as DNA: TGCAGTGTAGCTACGGGGCCATCCTACGAGCAGTACTTC. This codes for CSVATGPSYEQYF.

The rearrangement joins TRBV5-6 to TRBJ2-5; unclear D gene. The germline V gene has CDR1 SGHDT and CDR2 YYEEEE. The CDR3 sequence is 13 residues long. Trimming removed 0 bases at V and 3 bases at J, with 6 bases between. CDR3 nucleotide sequence: TGTGCCAGCAGCTTGGTTGTGGAAGAGACCCAGTACTTC. It encodes CASSLVVEETQYF.

This chain joins TRBV4-1 and TRBJ2-1; D ambiguous. CDR1 MGHRA and CDR2 YSYEKL come from the germline V gene. The CDR3 contains 12 residues. Trimming pared 11 bases from V and 6 bases from J, leaving 14 bases between. The CDR3 spells CAGFPLPNEQFF. The CDR3 DNA is TGCGCCGGGTTCCCTCTTCCCAATGAGCAGTTCTTC.

The rearrangement uses TRBV7-2 and TRBJ2-3; the match to TRBD2 covers 10 bases. The CDR3 consists of 13 residues. Unmatched junction bases numbered 4, after V lost 8 bases and J lost 5 bases. Germline V lookup: CDR1 SGHTA, CDR2 FQGNSA. In DNA form, the CDR3 reads TGTGCCAGCGGGACTAGCGTAAAAGATACGCAGTATTTT. Protein sequence: CASGTSVKDTQYF.

This clonotype was observed at least ten times. The gene calls are TRBV20-1 and TRBJ2-5; 11 nucleotides align to TRBD2. Germline assignment: CDR1 DFQATT and CDR2 SNEGSKA (reference sequence). Unmatched junction bases numbered 10, after V lost 3 bases and J lost 7 bases. This CDR3 comprises 15 residues. CDR3 nucleotides: TGCAGTGCTAGGGATAGCGGGGGGGCGGACGGGACCCAGTACTTC. It is translated as CSARDSGGADGTQYF.